Listed here is a single T cell receptor beta chain. This CDR3 is 17 amino acids long. The V and J ends lost 0 bases and 0 bases respectively, with 13 bases between them. Germline loops: CDR1 LNHNV, CDR2 YYDKDF (reference sequence). Researchers ran the PCR with 60 Vbeta and 13 Jbeta primers. Method: immunoSEQ multiplex PCR; TCRdb's copy keeps in-frame clones and lacks some. There are around 300,000 clones in the sample; 85% to 90% occur only once, and approximately 2.2% lies in the top ten. This sample stems from a study of cytomegalovirus exposure and HLA in healthy donors. The chain is built from TRBV15 and TRBJ2-3; D unresolved. This clonotype was obtained from a woman aged 18-29 years in good health and CMV-seronegative. The sample taken for sequencing was PBMCs. CDR3 DNA sequence: TGTGCCACCAGCAGAGATGACGACTCGAAGAGCACAGATACGCAGTATTTT. Protein: CATSRDDDSKSTDTQYF.